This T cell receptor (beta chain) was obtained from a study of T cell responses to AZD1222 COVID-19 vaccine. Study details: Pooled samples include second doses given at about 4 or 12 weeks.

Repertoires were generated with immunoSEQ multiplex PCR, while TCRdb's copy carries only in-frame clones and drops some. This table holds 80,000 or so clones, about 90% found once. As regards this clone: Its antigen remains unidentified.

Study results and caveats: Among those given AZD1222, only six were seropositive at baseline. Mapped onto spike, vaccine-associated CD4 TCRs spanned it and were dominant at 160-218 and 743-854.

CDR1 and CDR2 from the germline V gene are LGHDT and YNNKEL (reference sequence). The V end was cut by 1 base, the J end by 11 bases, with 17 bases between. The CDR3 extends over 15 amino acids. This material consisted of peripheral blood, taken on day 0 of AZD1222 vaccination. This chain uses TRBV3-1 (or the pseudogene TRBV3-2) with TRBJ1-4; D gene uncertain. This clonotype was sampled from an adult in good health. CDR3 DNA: TGTGCCAGCAGCCAAGGCTCGATGACACGCAACAAACTGTTTTTT. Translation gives CASSQGSMTRNKLFF.